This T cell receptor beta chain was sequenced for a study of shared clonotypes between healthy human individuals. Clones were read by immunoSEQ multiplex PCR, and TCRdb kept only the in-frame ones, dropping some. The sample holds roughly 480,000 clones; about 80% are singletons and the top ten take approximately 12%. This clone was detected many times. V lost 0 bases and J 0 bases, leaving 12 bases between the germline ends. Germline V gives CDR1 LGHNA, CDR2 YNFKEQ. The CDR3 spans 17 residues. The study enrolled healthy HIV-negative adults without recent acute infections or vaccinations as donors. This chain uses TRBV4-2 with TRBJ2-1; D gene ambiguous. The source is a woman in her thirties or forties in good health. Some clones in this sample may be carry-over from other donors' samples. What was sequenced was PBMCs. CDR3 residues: CASSQDLEASSYNEQFF. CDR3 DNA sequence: TGTGCCAGCAGCCAAGATCTCGAGGCGAGCTCCTACAATGAGCAGTTCTTC.